Listed below are T cell receptor beta chains from one sample, sequenced in a study of technical replicates of blood from a few donors. Clones were read by immunoSEQ multiplex PCR, and TCRdb kept only the in-frame ones, dropping some. Altogether 85,000 to 100,000 clones are present, around 93% being singletons, with the ten largest covering under 0.3%. Material for sequencing was T cells isolated from PBMCs. These receptor sequences come from a human donor in good health. Both conserved end residues are part of each CDR3. D genes are given only for firm matches.

D | J | V | CDR3
TRBD2 | TRBJ2-1 | TRBV5-8 | CASSLLISGSPYNEQFF
- | TRBJ2-7 | TRBV2 | CASSGHSSYEQYF
- | TRBJ1-5 | TRBV9 | CASSVAPDPRGQPQHF
- | TRBJ1-1 | TRBV5-1 | CASSLDAGFAEAFF
TRBD2 | TRBJ2-1 | TRBV10-3 | CAIGRLAGDFERNEQFF
- | TRBJ2-5 | TRBV9 | CASSVEGLQETQYF
- | TRBJ2-3 | TRBV7-9 | CASSLGGGADTQYF
TRBD1 | TRBJ1-6 | TRBV9 | CASSVALSMGQRSPLHF
- | TRBJ2-1 | TRBV11-2 | CASSLEWQGVSNEQFF
TRBD1 | TRBJ2-1 | TRBV7-9 | CASSLDRGHGEQFF
TRBD1 | TRBJ2-1 | TRBV5-6 | CASSSWGITGDEQFF
- | TRBJ2-1 | TRBV6-6 | CASSAGTRTDEQFF
TRBD2 | TRBJ2-5 | TRBV5-1 | CASSFGSSGEETQYF
- | TRBJ1-5 | TRBV19 | CASSTSLTRETQHF
- | TRBJ2-2 | TRBV9 | CASSMTRNTGELFF
- | TRBJ1-4 | TRBV11-2 | CASSLVARATTTNEKLFF
TRBD2 | TRBJ2-2 | TRBV11-3 | CASSPWTSGTNTGELFF
- | TRBJ1-5 | TRBV27 | CASSLPPNLVHNQPQHF
- | TRBJ2-5 | TRBV7-9 | CASSSTEEETQYF
TRBD2 | TRBJ2-1 | TRBV5-1 | CASSLGAGTSNEQFF
- | TRBJ1-4 | TRBV6-5 | CASSYSGTSDEKLFF
- | TRBJ2-1 | TRBV30 | CAWSVAGGQVSTYYNEQFF
TRBD1 | TRBJ2-3 | TRBV29-1 | CSVDSRDRRQGTQYF
- | TRBJ2-2 | TRBV18 | CASSPPGQANTGELFF
- | TRBJ1-1 | TRBV7-8 | CASSGRQWGTEAFF
TRBD2 | TRBJ2-3 | TRBV19 | CASKGLAGGSTDTQYF
TRBD2 | TRBJ2-5 | TRBV10-3 | CAINHGGGRETQYF
TRBD2 | TRBJ2-1 | TRBV15 | CATSRDLGTSGSNEQFF
TRBD2 | TRBJ2-1 | TRBV6-1 | CASARLAGYEQFF
- | TRBJ1-4 | TRBV28 | CASSSEGATNEKLFF
- | TRBJ1-2 | TRBV5-1 | CASSLRPRGHPKNNYGYTF
- | TRBJ2-7 | TRBV21-1 | CASSKDQRTSSYEQYF
- | TRBJ2-7 | TRBV5-1 | CASRYERDTTYEQYF
- | TRBJ2-7 | TRBV6-5 | CASKGNYEQYF
- | TRBJ2-7 | TRBV7-2 | CASSYYVRFYEQYF
- | TRBJ2-2 | TRBV6-6 | CASGGIGELFF
- | TRBJ2-2 | TRBV5-1 | CASSSGLTGELFF
TRBD1 | TRBJ1-1 | TRBV5-1 | CASSARGAGTEAFF
- | TRBJ2-2 | TRBV5-4 | CASSFPGKFAGELFF
- | TRBJ2-7 | TRBV19 | CASSSQGSDEQYF
- | TRBJ2-2 | TRBV7-6 | CASSPGGELFF
TRBD1 | TRBJ2-7 | TRBV29-1 | CSVEGVTGIYEQYF
- | TRBJ2-1 | TRBV2 | CAGSNWGGDEQFF
- | TRBJ1-1 | TRBV28 | CASEFRTEAFF
- | TRBJ1-2 | TRBV5-1 | CASRPGTSYGYTF
- | TRBJ2-1 | TRBV10-3 | CAIERAITGNEQFF